A single sample gave rise to the 23 T cell receptor beta chains below, sequenced in a study of cytomegalovirus exposure and HLA in healthy donors. A multiplex PCR was run with 60 Vbeta primers and 13 Jbeta primers. Libraries were prepared by immunoSEQ multiplex PCR; TCRdb keeps only in-frame clonotypes and omits some of them. The sample shows fewer than 150,000 clones, 76% of them seen only once. The sequenced sample was PBMCs. The source of these receptors is a man aged 18-30 years in good health and CMV-seronegative.

The CDR3 loop reads CASSFGGSGGWYEQYF. The DNA of the CDR3 is TGTGCCAGCAGCTTTGGTGGGTCAGGGGGCTGGTACGAGCAGTACTTC. The chain is built from TRBV13 and TRBJ2-7; 8 positions agree with TRBD1. In germline, CDR1 is PRHDT, CDR2 FYEKMQ (reference sequence). The CDR3 runs 16 residues. J gave up 4 bases and V 3 bases, and 11 bases lay outside the gene matches.

The genes are TRBV6-1 and TRBJ2-5; D might be TRBD1 (5 bases). The V end was cut by 0 bases, the J end by 3 bases, with 5 bases between. CDR1 MNHNS and CDR2 SASEGT come from the germline V gene. This CDR3 is built from 13 residues. The DNA of the CDR3 is TGTGCCAGCAGTGAAGCAGGGGAAGAGACCCAGTACTTC. It encodes CASSEAGEETQYF.

The genes are TRBV28 and TRBJ2-7; D perhaps matches TRBD2 (6 bases). Germline CDR1 MDHEN, CDR2 SYDVKM. Trimming shortened V by 8 bases and J by 6 bases, and 17 bases separated the two germline ends. This CDR3 has 13 residues. The CDR3 sequence: CASHRRDFREQYF. CDR3 in DNA: TGTGCCAGCCACCGCCGGGACTTCCGCGAGCAGTACTTC. The complete variable domain, with remaining parts taken from reference TRBV28 and TRBJ2-7, reads DVKVTQSSRYLVKRTGEKVFLECVQDMDHENMFWYRQDPGLGLRLIYFSYDVKMKEKGDIPEGYSVSREKKERFSLILESASTNQTSMYLCASHRRDFREQYFGPGTRLTVT.

The CDR3 sequence: CATESRTGNTGELFF. DNA of the CDR3: TGTGCCACCGAGTCCAGGACAGGGAACACCGGGGAGCTGTTTTTT. The V gene is TRBV6-1, the J gene TRBJ2-2, with TRBD1 matching over 7 bases. The CDR3 totals 15 residues. Germline-derived CDR1 and CDR2 are MNHNS and SASEGT. Losses at the gene ends were 10 bases for V and 1 base for J; bases not matched to a gene: 9.

The sample holds a few counts of this clone. The gene calls are TRBV6-5 and TRBJ1-2, with 7 positions matching TRBD1. Trimming at V came to 5 bases and at J to 7 bases, leaving 10 bases not matched to a gene. The CDR3 has 14 amino acids. Germline V gene lookup returns CDR1 MNHEY and CDR2 SVGAGI. The CDR3 DNA follows: TGTGCCAGCAGTCAAAAACAGGGGTTGGGTGGCTACACCTTC. Its translation: CASSQKQGLGGYTF.

The chain has TRBV29-1 and TRBJ1-1; TRBD1 is a possible D gene (5 bases). CDR1 is SQVTM and CDR2 is ANQGSEA in the germline V gene. V was trimmed by 7 bases and J by 1 base, leaving 13 bases between them. The CDR3 loop spans 13 amino acids. This chain's CDR3 is CSASTDTNTEAFF. DNA for the CDR3: TGCAGCGCATCGACAGATACGAACACTGAAGCTTTCTTT.

This clone was seen more than once but under ten times. The rearrangement links TRBV28 to TRBJ1-1; D gene ambiguous. Germline V gene lookup returns CDR1 MDHEN and CDR2 SYDVKM. The CDR3 contains 14 residues. V lost 2 bases and J 4 bases, leaving 11 bases between the germline ends. The CDR3 DNA sequence: TGTGCCAGCAGTTTACATTCCTCGGTCACTGAAGCTTTCTTT. It codes for CASSLHSSVTEAFF.

There are a few counts of this clone. The rearrangement joins TRBV5-1 to TRBJ2-5, with TRBD2 matching 9 bases. CDR3 length: 16 amino acids. The junction had 7 bases not matched to a gene; V was cut back by 3 bases and J by 1 base. Germline CDR1 SGHRS, CDR2 YFSETQ. The CDR3 loop is CASSSGGRGGQETQYF. The CDR3, as DNA: TGCGCCAGCAGCTCTGGCGGGCGGGGGGGCCAAGAGACCCAGTACTTC. Complete variable domain (other parts from reference TRBV5-1 and TRBJ2-5): KAGVTQTPRYLIKTRGQQVTLSCSPISGHRSVSWYQQTPGQGLQFLFEYFSETQRNKGNFPGRFSGRQFSNSRSEMNVSTLELGDSALYLCASSSGGRGGQETQYFGPGTRLLVL.

With respect to this clone: Other DNA sequences in this sample translate to the same CDR3. The chain has TRBV2 and TRBJ1-6; D call uncertain. Trimming pared 3 bases from V and 7 bases from J, leaving 13 bases between. This CDR3 contains 15 residues. CDR1 and CDR2 (germline): SNHLY, FYNNEI. The CDR3 spells CASSDRSSSNSPLHF. CDR3 in DNA: TGTGCCAGCAGTGACAGGTCTTCATCAAATTCACCCCTCCACTTT.

Concerning this clone itself: The germline gene is not matched at one end of the junction; a read error may be the cause. This chain connects TRBV15 to TRBJ2-6; a possible D gene is TRBD2 (6 bases). Germline values: CDR1 LNHNV, CDR2 YYDKDF (reference sequence). This CDR3 contains 20 residues. This CDR3 is CATSGESAGTYRSGANVLTF. The CDR3 DNA is TGTGCCACCAGCGGAGAAAGTGCCGGGACTTATCGCTCTGGGGCCAACGTCCTGACTTTC.

This clone was counted only a few times. The rearrangement joins TRBV19 to TRBJ1-2; D may be TRBD1 (5 bases). Per the germline V gene, CDR1 is LNHDA and CDR2 is SQIVND (reference sequence). Trimming left V 6 bases short and J 4 bases short, with 15 bases between. This CDR3 comprises 14 residues. CDR3 amino acids: CASRGQGIGYGYTF. CDR3 in DNA: TGTGCCAGTAGAGGGCAGGGAATAGGCTATGGCTACACCTTC.

This chain connects TRBV7-2 to TRBJ2-7; maybe TRBD2 (6 bases). Germline CDR1 SGHTA, CDR2 FQGNSA. With 5 bases removed from V and 4 bases from J, the gap between germline ends came to 15 bases. This CDR3 is built from 14 residues. In DNA, the CDR3 is TGTGCCAGCAGCCCATGGGGGGTAGATTACGAGCAGTACTTC. Protein sequence: CASSPWGVDYEQYF.

The chain joins TRBV19 to TRBJ1-3, with D perhaps TRBD1 (6 bases). V lost 9 bases and J 0 bases, leaving 12 bases between the germline ends. Germline values: CDR1 LNHDA, CDR2 SQIVND (reference sequence). The CDR3 consists of 14 residues. The CDR3 DNA sequence: TGTGCCAGCCTTCAGGGGAGCTCTGGAAACACCATATATTTT. As protein: CASLQGSSGNTIYF.

This clone was recorded once. The chain combines TRBV11-2 with TRBJ2-1, with 10 bases identical to TRBD2. V lost 5 bases, J lost 2 bases, and 3 bases stayed unmatched. This CDR3 has 15 amino acids. Germline V gene sequence: CDR1 SGHAT, CDR2 FQNNGV. The CDR3 coding sequence is TGTGCCAGCAGCAAAGCGGGGGGGCCCTACAATGAGCAGTTCTTC. The encoded protein is CASSKAGGPYNEQFF. The entire variable domain, with the rest obtained from reference TRBV11-2 and TRBJ2-1, is as follows: EAGVAQSPRYKIIEKRQSVAFWCNPISGHATLYWYQQILGQGPKLLIQFQNNGVVDDSQLPKDRFSAERLKGVDSTLKIQPAKLEDSAVYLCASSKAGGPYNEQFFGPGTRLTVL.

This chain links TRBV18 with TRBJ2-7; D is possibly TRBD2 (5 bases). Germline lookup yields CDR1 KGHSH and CDR2 LQKENI. The CDR3 loop spans 16 amino acids. V lost 4 bases and J 2 bases, leaving 18 bases between the germline ends. The CDR3 DNA reads as TGTGCCAGCTCACGACTATCGGACTTTACCCCCTACGAGCAGTACTTC. Translating gives CASSRLSDFTPYEQYF.

The rearrangement joins TRBV7-9 to TRBJ2-1, with 9 nucleotides matching TRBD2. The length of the CDR3 is 17 residues. CDR1 is SEHNR and CDR2 is FQNEAQ in the germline V gene (reference sequence). The ends lost 4 bases at V and 4 bases at J; junction bases unmatched: 11. DNA for the CDR3: TGTGCCAGCAGCTCGTTGTCCGGGACTAGCCCTTACAATGAGCAGTTCTTC. Protein product: CASSSLSGTSPYNEQFF. The variable domain in full, with the rest retrieved from reference TRBV7-9 and TRBJ2-1, is DTGVSQNPRHKITKRGQNVTFRCDPISEHNRLYWYRQTLGQGPEFLTYFQNEAQLEKSRLLSDRFSAERPKGSFSTLEIQRTEQGDSAMYLCASSSLSGTSPYNEQFFGPGTRLTVL.

This chain links TRBV7-3 with TRBJ2-5, with D tentatively TRBD2 (6 bases). The V and J ends lost 2 bases and 2 bases respectively, with 9 bases between them. CDR3 length equals 14 residues. CDR1 and CDR2 from the germline V gene are SGHTA and FQGTGA. The CDR3 loop is CASSLGRGQETQYF. The CDR3, as DNA: TGTGCCAGCAGCTTAGGTCGGGGGCAAGAGACCCAGTACTTC.

The gene calls are TRBV27 and TRBJ2-4; the D is unclear. Trimming took off 8 bases at V and 0 bases at J, with 11 bases between the two ends. The germline V gene has CDR1 MNHEY and CDR2 SMNVEV (reference sequence). The CDR3 spans 14 residues. The CDR3 nucleotides are TGTGCCAGCCGTGAGATGTTAGCCAAAAACATTCAGTACTTC. Protein sequence: CASREMLAKNIQYF.

This rearrangement joins TRBV7-9 to TRBJ1-2; 9 bases map to TRBD1. Trimming took 5 bases from V and 4 from J; bases not matched to a gene: 8. The germline V gene has CDR1 SEHNR and CDR2 FQNEAQ (reference sequence). The CDR3 totals 15 residues. The CDR3 spells CASSAGTGTSYGYTF. The CDR3 nucleotides are TGTGCCAGCAGCGCCGGGACAGGGACATCCTATGGCTACACCTTC.

This chain joins TRBV13 and TRBJ2-7; 7 positions agree with TRBD1. J was trimmed by 3 bases and V by 0 bases; bases with no gene match: 5. This CDR3 is 15 amino acids long. Germline CDR1 reads PRHDT; CDR2 reads FYEKMQ (reference sequence). CDR3: CASSLGTGTGYEQYF. The CDR3 coding sequence is TGTGCCAGCAGCTTAGGGACAGGGACCGGCTACGAGCAGTACTTC.

The rearrangement uses TRBV9 and TRBJ1-5; D is undetermined. From germline, CDR1 is SGDLS and CDR2 YYNGEE. The CDR3 is 14 residues long. Trimming took off 2 bases at V and 5 bases at J, with 11 bases between the two ends. The CDR3 loop reads CASSVRGSDQPQHF. CDR3 nucleotide sequence: TGTGCCAGCAGCGTCCGGGGTAGTGATCAGCCCCAGCATTTT.

The J gene is TRBJ2-3, the V gene TRBV7-3; a possible D gene is TRBD2 (6 bases). V was cut by 4 bases and J by 6 bases, with 11 bases left in between. CDR3 length equals 13 residues. Germline values: CDR1 SGHTA, CDR2 FQGTGA. In nucleotides, the CDR3 is TGTGCCAGCAGCTCGACTAGTTACGATACGCAGTATTTT. Amino acids: CASSSTSYDTQYF.

This clone was detected once. This rearrangement joins TRBV18 to TRBJ2-1, with 7 nucleotides matching TRBD2. The CDR3 runs to 15 residues. The V gene's germline CDR1 is KGHSH and CDR2 LQKENI. The junction had 5 bases not matched to a gene; V was cut back by 2 bases and J by 4 bases. For the CDR3, the DNA is TGTGCCAGCTCACCAGCGGGGGAGTTATACAATGAGCAGTTCTTC. Translating it yields CASSPAGELYNEQFF. The whole variable domain, remainder taken from reference TRBV18 and TRBJ2-1, is NAGVMQNPRHLVRRRGQEARLRCSPMKGHSHVYWYRQLPEEGLKFMVYLQKENIIDESGMPKERFSAEFPKEGPSILRIQQVVRGDSAAYFCASSPAGELYNEQFFGPGTRLTVL.